These 25 T cell receptor beta chains were sequenced from one sample in a study of CD8 T cells in Susac syndrome. The authors reverse transcribed roughly 0.5 to 1 ug RNA with random hexamers. In TCRdb, the immunoSEQ multiplex PCR reads were re-called with MiXCR into one record per CDR3 protein. The data show some 300,000 distinct CDR3 sequences, around 89% seen once. Specimen: CD8+ T cells from PBMCs. Receptors originate from a human donor with multiple sclerosis.

The chain couples TRBV6-2 or TRBV6-3 to TRBJ2-2; TRBD2 matches 8 bases. Germline V gene sequence: CDR1 MNHEY, CDR2 SVGEGT. The CDR3 contains 15 residues. Trimming removed 5 bases from V and 3 bases from J; junction bases left unmatched: 5. The CDR3 region has the DNA TGTGCCAGCAGTGAGCGGGGGCCCCACACCGGGGAGCTGTTTTTT. This codes for CASSERGPHTGELFF.

The rearrangement uses TRBV20-1 and TRBJ2-1; D is possibly TRBD2 (6 bases). CDR1 is DFQATT, CDR2 SNEGSKA, per germline (reference sequence). The CDR3 is 16 amino acids. V dropped 1 base and J dropped 8 bases, with 21 bases sitting between them. The chain's CDR3 is CSARVLLAVGDDEQFF. In nucleotides, the CDR3 is TGCAGTGCTAGAGTACTCTTAGCGGTTGGGGACGATGAGCAGTTCTTC.

The chain combines TRBV15 with TRBJ2-7; D not resolved. The V end lost 8 bases, the J end lost 0 bases, and 11 bases lay between the germline ends. The CDR3 spans 13 residues. CDR1 LNHNV and CDR2 YYDKDF come from the germline V gene (reference sequence). CDR3 DNA sequence: TGTGCCACCCTCCGGCCGTCCTCCTACGAGCAGTACTTC. The encoded protein is CATLRPSSYEQYF.

In its sample, this clonotype was seen once. CDR3 residues: CATSRGPGQGAGGELFF. The DNA for the CDR3 is TGTGCCACCAGCAGGGGACCGGGACAGGGGGCCGGCGGGGAGCTGTTTTTT. V gene TRBV15 combines with J gene TRBJ2-2, with 12 bases that match TRBD1. Germline V gene sequence: CDR1 LNHNV, CDR2 YYDKDF (reference sequence). The CDR3 totals 17 residues. Germline trimming cut 3 bases from V and 7 bases from J; bases unmatched to any gene: 9.

This chain uses TRBV29-1 with TRBJ2-7; D remains unclear. This CDR3 contains 13 residues. Germline CDR1 reads SQVTM; CDR2 reads ANQGSEA. V shed 4 bases and J shed 3 bases, with 13 bases lying between them. CDR3 sequence: CSVVTQTRYEQYF. The DNA of the CDR3 is TGCAGCGTTGTTACCCAGACCCGCTACGAGCAGTACTTC.

The chain has TRBV4-3 and TRBJ1-1, with 9 bases lining up with TRBD1. This CDR3 is built from 13 residues. The ends lost 2 bases at V and 10 bases at J; junction bases unmatched: 5. Germline CDR1 reads LGHNA; CDR2 reads YSLEER. The CDR3 region is CASSQTGTGRAFF. In DNA form, the CDR3 reads TGCGCCAGCAGCCAAACGGGGACAGGGCGAGCTTTCTTT.

This clonotype came up a few times. The V and J genes are TRBV7-9 and TRBJ2-7; 7 bases agree with TRBD2. This CDR3 contains 14 residues. Unmatched junction bases numbered 3, after V lost 2 bases and J lost 2 bases. CDR1 is SEHNR, CDR2 FQNEAQ, per germline (reference sequence). The CDR3 nucleotides are TGTGCCAGCAGCTTAACGACTAGCACCTACGAGCAGTACTTC. Translating it yields CASSLTTSTYEQYF.

The rearrangement links TRBV27 to TRBJ2-7; TRBD1 or TRBD2 may be the D gene (5 bases each). The CDR3 covers 13 residues. Per the germline V gene, CDR1 is MNHEY and CDR2 is SMNVEV (reference sequence). This CDR3 reads CVETGTRAYEQYF. In nucleotides, the CDR3 is TGTGTCGAAACCGGGACCCGAGCCTACGAGCAGTACTTC.

The chain employs TRBV7-2 and TRBJ1-5, with D possibly matching TRBD1 (5 bases). The V end was cut by 11 bases, the J end by 7 bases, with 24 bases between. CDR3 size: 15 residues. The germline V gene encodes CDR1 SGHTA and CDR2 FQGNSA. The CDR3 nucleotides are TGTGCCCGAATTGTGGGGCAGCCTTCCTGGCAGCCCCAGCATTTT. Its translation: CARIVGQPSWQPQHF.

DNA of the CDR3: TGTGCCAGCCGAGAGACAGGCTCCTACGAGCAGTACTTC. This sequence encodes CASRETGSYEQYF. The chain is built from TRBV2 and TRBJ2-7; weak D call: TRBD1 (6 bases). Trimming cost V 8 bases and J 0 bases, with 11 bases left between them. This CDR3 is 13 amino acids long. Germline V gene lookup returns CDR1 SNHLY and CDR2 FYNNEI.

The V gene is TRBV9, the J gene TRBJ1-5; D gene uncertain. The CDR3 is 11 residues long. Germline V gene lookup returns CDR1 SGDLS and CDR2 YYNGEE. V was shortened by 3 bases and J by 5 bases, with 3 bases between the two germline ends. The DNA for the CDR3 is TGTGCCAGCAGCGGACATCAGCCCCAGCATTTT. Its protein product is CASSGHQPQHF.

This clonotype was counted a few times. This chain links TRBV10-3 with TRBJ2-1; D is ambiguous. Trimming removed 6 bases from V and 8 bases from J, with 14 bases in between. The CDR3 runs 13 residues. Germline V gives CDR1 ENHRY, CDR2 SYGVKD. The CDR3 DNA reads TGTGCCATCAGGGGCCCTGCAAACGATGAGCAGTTCTTC. Amino acids: CAIRGPANDEQFF.

The CDR3: CASSQESQGSSYEQYF. The CDR3 DNA sequence: TGCGCCAGCAGCCAAGAATCACAGGGTTCCTCCTACGAGCAGTACTTC. J is TRBJ2-7 and V is TRBV4-3; a weak D match, TRBD1 (6 bases). This CDR3 is built from 16 residues. Germline-derived CDR1 and CDR2 are LGHNA and YSLEER. The V end was cut by 0 bases, the J end by 0 bases, with 12 bases between.

This clonotype was detected a few times. Here the CDR3 reads CASSLGEGEAFF. In DNA, the CDR3 is TGTGCCAGCAGCTTGGGGGAGGGTGAAGCTTTCTTT. The genes are TRBV5-6 and TRBJ1-1; D not resolved. The CDR3 is 12 amino acids. Germline V CDR1 and CDR2: SGHDT, YYEEEE. Between the trimmed V and J ends, which lost 0 bases and 7 bases, there was a span of 7 bases.

V is TRBV30 and J is TRBJ2-2; D is unclear. With 1 base removed from V and 6 bases from J, the gap between germline ends came to 3 bases. Germline V gives CDR1 GTSNPN, CDR2 SVGIG (reference sequence). This CDR3 spans 11 amino acids. The CDR3 loop reads CAWSGAGELFF. In DNA, the CDR3 is TGTGCCTGGAGTGGTGCCGGGGAGCTGTTTTTT.

This clonotype was detected only once. The genes are TRBV30 and TRBJ1-1, with D maybe TRBD1 (5 bases). The CDR3 loop spans 12 amino acids. CDR1 GTSNPN and CDR2 SVGIG come from the germline V gene (reference sequence). Deletions cut 5 bases from V and 4 bases from J, with 11 bases between. The CDR3 region is CAWGDGTTEAFF. The CDR3 DNA follows: TGTGCCTGGGGGGACGGTACCACTGAAGCTTTCTTT.

CDR3 DNA sequence: TGTGCCAGCAGTTTGGGGGCGCTTAGCAATCAGCCCCAGCATTTT. Its protein product is CASSLGALSNQPQHF. The chain joins TRBV27 to TRBJ1-5, with TRBD1 as a possible D gene (6 bases). V was cut by 3 bases and J by 0 bases, with 9 bases left in between. The CDR3 totals 15 residues. CDR1 is MNHEY and CDR2 is SMNVEV in the germline V gene (reference sequence).

In this sample, this clonotype turned up once. The genes are TRBV20-1 and TRBJ2-2; D may match TRBD1 or TRBD2 (5 bases each). The CDR3 runs 17 residues. Between the trimmed V and J ends, which lost 1 base and 0 bases, there was a span of 15 bases. Germline V gives CDR1 DFQATT, CDR2 SNEGSKA (reference sequence). CDR3: CSARGARGTANTGELFF. The DNA for the CDR3 is TGCAGTGCTAGAGGAGCAAGAGGGACGGCGAACACCGGGGAGCTGTTTTTT.

This clonotype was seen a single time. This chain joins TRBV19 and TRBJ2-2, with 11 bases matching TRBD1. V was pared by 3 bases and J by 6 bases, with 3 bases of the junction left unmatched. The CDR3 extends over 15 amino acids. Germline CDR1 LNHDA, CDR2 SQIVND (reference sequence). CDR3: CASSIGTGGAGELFF. The DNA for the CDR3 is TGTGCCAGTAGTATCGGGACAGGGGGTGCCGGGGAGCTGTTTTTT.

This clonotype appeared a single time. The chain carries TRBV6-5 and TRBJ2-5; D gene ambiguous. The CDR3 sequence is 16 residues long. With 4 bases removed from V and 1 base from J, the gap between germline ends came to 16 bases. Germline assignment: CDR1 MNHEY and CDR2 SVGAGI. The CDR3 nucleotides read TGTGCCAGCAGTTCCAATCTTCATCACTTCCAAGAGACCCAGTACTTC. It codes for CASSSNLHHFQETQYF.

V and J are TRBV28 and TRBJ1-2; 7 positions agree with TRBD1. The germline CDR1 and CDR2 sequences are MDHEN and SYDVKM. This CDR3 is built from 14 residues. V gave up 7 bases and J gave up 0 bases; unmatched junction bases: 5. CDR3 nucleotides: TGTGCCAGCAACGAACAGGGGTCTAACTATGGCTACACCTTC. Its protein is CASNEQGSNYGYTF.

V gene TRBV5-4 combines with J gene TRBJ1-2, with 7 bases aligning to TRBD1. Germline V CDR1 and CDR2: SGHNT, YYREEE (reference sequence). The CDR3 has 14 amino acids. After removal of 4 bases from V and 6 bases from J, the junction contained 9 bases not matched to a gene. The CDR3 loop is CASSPTTGRNGYTF. CDR3 coding DNA: TGTGCCAGCAGCCCTACGACAGGGCGGAATGGCTACACCTTC.

This clonotype was seen a single time. V and J are TRBV29-1 and TRBJ1-1; 11 bases are a match to TRBD1. The germline V gene has CDR1 SQVTM and CDR2 ANQGSEA. V was clipped by 7 bases and J by 6 bases; unmatched bases: 4. The CDR3 consists of 12 residues. DNA of the CDR3: TGCAGCGCCTGGACAGGGGGCCCTGAAGCTTTCTTT. This codes for CSAWTGGPEAFF.

J is TRBJ2-7 and V is TRBV9, with 7 bases fitting TRBD2. The CDR3 runs 16 residues. J gave up 5 bases and V 4 bases, and 15 bases lay outside the gene matches. Germline CDR1 reads SGDLS; CDR2 reads YYNGEE. The CDR3 is CASSKSGGAGKNEQYF. The CDR3 DNA sequence: TGTGCCAGCAGCAAGTCCGGGGGAGCGGGAAAAAACGAGCAGTACTTC.

The rearrangement uses TRBV27 and TRBJ2-4; D not certain. This CDR3 is built from 13 residues. The ends were cut back, 7 bases at V and 0 bases at J, with 7 bases in the middle. Germline V gene data show CDR1 as MNHEY and CDR2 as SMNVEV (reference sequence). CDR3 amino acids: CASKGPAKNIQYF. The CDR3 DNA sequence: TGTGCCAGCAAAGGCCCAGCCAAAAACATTCAGTACTTC.